The rows below give T cell receptor beta chains drawn from one sample of a study of graft-versus-host responses after intestinal transplantation. Sequenced by immunoSEQ multiplex PCR; TCRdb stores in-frame clones only, minus some. The sample shows 95,000 to 150,000 clones, approximately 96% of them seen only once. These TCRs are of unknown antigen specificity. Sequences were derived from unstimulated CD8+ T cells sorted from spleen or lymph node cells, sampled before intestinal transplant. These receptors all come from a human donor who received an intestinal transplant. Both conserved end residues are part of each CDR3. The D gene is left open where the match is weak. Clone sizes are given selectively: once, few, many, or a class where the clone is expanded.

d_call	v_call	j_call	clone_size	cdr3_nt	cdr3_aa
NA	TRBV29-1	TRBJ1-2	NA	TGCAGCGTTGAAATCTACAGCCTCTATGGCTACACCTTC	CSVEIYSLYGYTF
TRBD2	TRBV28	TRBJ2-1	NA	TGTGCCAGCAGTTTAAAGGGACTAGCGGAGGCGGGCTTTTACAATGAGCAGTTCTTC	CASSLKGLAEAGFYNEQFF
NA	TRBV28	TRBJ1-2	NA	TGTGCCAGCAGTTTATACCCCCCGTCCAAACGACTTAACTATGGCTACACCTTC	CASSLYPPSKRLNYGYTF
NA	TRBV7-2	TRBJ1-2	NA	TGTGCCAGCAGCTTATTGGATTATGGCTACACCTTC	CASSLLDYGYTF
NA	TRBV28	TRBJ1-1	NA	TGTGCCAGCAGCCCCGCAGGGTATACTGAAGCTTTCTTT	CASSPAGYTEAFF
NA	TRBV28	TRBJ2-3	once	TGTGCCAGCCTTGACGGTTTCAGCACAGATACGCAGTATTTT	CASLDGFSTDTQYF
NA	TRBV5-6	TRBJ1-1	NA	TGTGCCAGCAGCTTAAGGAACACTGAAGCTTTCTTT	CASSLRNTEAFF
TRBD2	TRBV4-1	TRBJ2-7	NA	TGCGCCAGCAGCCCAATCCTCGGGCCTAGCGGGAGTATACTCCTCTCCTACGAGCAGTACTTC	CASSPILGPSGSILLSYEQYF
NA	TRBV29-1	TRBJ2-3	NA	TGCAGCGTTGATCCCCAGGTAGAGGATACGCAGTATTTT	CSVDPQVEDTQYF
NA	TRBV9	TRBJ2-1	NA	TGTGCCAGCACATCGCTAGCTAGCTCCTACAATGAGCAGTTCTTC	CASTSLASSYNEQFF
NA	TRBV27	TRBJ1-1	few	TGTGCCAGCAGGGCCTTGGGAGGGACTGAAGCTTTCTTT	CASRALGGTEAFF
NA	TRBV9	TRBJ2-3	NA	TGTGCCAGCAGCGTAGTGGGGACAGATACGCAGTATTTT	CASSVVGTDTQYF
NA	TRBV10-3	TRBJ1-1	NA	TGTGCCATCAGGGGGTCCCAGGGAGGCCTTATGAACACTGAAGCTTTCTTT	CAIRGSQGGLMNTEAFF
TRBD2	TRBV7-9	TRBJ2-1	NA	TGTGCCAGCAGCTTGGGACTAGCGGGAGTCTTCGCCTACAATGAGCAGTTCTTC	CASSLGLAGVFAYNEQFF
NA	TRBV9	TRBJ2-2	NA	TGTGCCAGCAGCTCCCTCACCGGGGAGCTGTTTTTT	CASSSLTGELFF
NA	TRBV28	TRBJ2-7	NA	TGTGCCAGCAGCCTTAATGGGGAGCAGTACTTC	CASSLNGEQYF
TRBD1	TRBV5-4	TRBJ2-7	NA	TGTGCCAGCACCACTGGGGACAGACGCTACGAGCAGTACTTC	CASTTGDRRYEQYF
NA	TRBV9	TRBJ1-2	NA	TGTGCCAGCAGCCCCAGGTCGGACCGCTTTTACACCTTC	CASSPRSDRFYTF
TRBD1	TRBV27	TRBJ1-5	NA	TGTGCCAGCAGTTACAGGGGGCCTAGCGGCAATCAGCCCCAGCATTTT	CASSYRGPSGNQPQHF
NA	TRBV5-1	TRBJ2-7	NA	TGCGCCAGCAGCTTGGAGGGCGGCGACTACGAGCAGTACTTC	CASSLEGGDYEQYF
NA	TRBV10-3	TRBJ2-5	NA	TGTGCCATCAGTGAGGGCAGGGCTTTGGAGACCCAGTACTTC	CAISEGRALETQYF
TRBD1	TRBV2	TRBJ1-2	NA	TGTGCCAGCACCGAACCGCAGGGGGCTGAAGGCTACACCTTC	CASTEPQGAEGYTF
NA	TRBV7-9	TRBJ2-7	NA	TGTGCCAGCAGCTCGACAGGATCCGCCTACGAGCAGTACTTC	CASSSTGSAYEQYF
NA	TRBV5-6	TRBJ1-2	once	TGTGCCAGCAGCTTGACCGGTGGTATGAAGACCATCTATGGCTACACCTTC	CASSLTGGMKTIYGYTF
NA	TRBV6-5	TRBJ2-7	NA	TGTGCCAGCAGCCCGACAGGAGGCGAGCAGTACTTC	CASSPTGGEQYF